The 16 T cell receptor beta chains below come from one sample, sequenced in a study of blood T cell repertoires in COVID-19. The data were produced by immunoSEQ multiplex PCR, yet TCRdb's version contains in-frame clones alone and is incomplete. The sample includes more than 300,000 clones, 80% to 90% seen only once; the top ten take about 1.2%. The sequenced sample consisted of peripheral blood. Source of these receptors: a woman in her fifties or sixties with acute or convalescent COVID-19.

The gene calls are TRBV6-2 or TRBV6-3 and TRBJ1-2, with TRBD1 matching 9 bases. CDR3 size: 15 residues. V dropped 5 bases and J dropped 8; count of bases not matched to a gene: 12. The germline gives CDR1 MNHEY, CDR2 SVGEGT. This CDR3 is CASSPRDRDGLGYTF. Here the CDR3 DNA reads TGTGCCAGCAGTCCCCGGGACAGGGACGGATTAGGCTACACCTTC.

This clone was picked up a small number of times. CDR3 sequence (DNA): TGTGCCACCTCCCAGGAGACCCAGTACTTC. Translated: CATSQETQYF. The chain is built from TRBV24-1 and TRBJ2-5; no definite D call. The CDR3 contains 10 residues. The V and J ends lost 9 bases and 5 bases respectively, with 6 bases between them. Germline V gene sequence: CDR1 KGHDR, CDR2 SFDVKD.

CDR3 loop: CASSFAPGQGEKLFF. The CDR3 region has the DNA TGTGCCAGCAGCTTCGCACCGGGACAGGGTGAAAAACTGTTTTTT. J is TRBJ1-4 and V is TRBV5-5; 9 nucleotides line up with TRBD1. The junction had 6 bases not matched to a gene; V was cut back by 2 bases and J by 7 bases. The CDR3 covers 15 residues. Germline CDR1 reads SGHKS; CDR2 reads YYEKEE (reference sequence). Full variable domain (rest looked up from reference TRBV5-5 and TRBJ1-4): DAGVTQSPTHLIKTRGQQVTLRCSPISGHKSVSWYQQVLGQGPQFIFQYYEKEERGRGNFPDRFSARQFPNYSSELNVNALLLGDSALYLCASSFAPGQGEKLFFGSGTQLSVL.

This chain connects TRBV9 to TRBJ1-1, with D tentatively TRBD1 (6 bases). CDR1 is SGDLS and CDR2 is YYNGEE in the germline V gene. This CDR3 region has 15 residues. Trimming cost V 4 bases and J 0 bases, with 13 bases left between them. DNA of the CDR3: TGTGCCAGCAGCCCTTTTGACAGGCTGAACACTGAAGCTTTCTTT. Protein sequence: CASSPFDRLNTEAFF.

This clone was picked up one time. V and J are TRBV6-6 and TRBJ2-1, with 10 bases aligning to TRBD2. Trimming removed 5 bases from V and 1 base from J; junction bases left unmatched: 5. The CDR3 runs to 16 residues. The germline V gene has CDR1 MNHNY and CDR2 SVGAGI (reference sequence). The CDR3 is CASSPSGRGSYNEQFF. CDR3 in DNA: TGTGCCAGCAGTCCTAGCGGGAGAGGGTCCTACAATGAGCAGTTCTTC.

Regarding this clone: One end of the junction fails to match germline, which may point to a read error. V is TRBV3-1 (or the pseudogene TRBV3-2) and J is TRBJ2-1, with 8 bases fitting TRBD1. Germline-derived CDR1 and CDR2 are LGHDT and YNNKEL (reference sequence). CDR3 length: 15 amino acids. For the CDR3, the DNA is TGTGCCAGCACCCAAGGGACAGGAGGCTACAATGAGCAGTTCTTC. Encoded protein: CASTQGTGGYNEQFF.

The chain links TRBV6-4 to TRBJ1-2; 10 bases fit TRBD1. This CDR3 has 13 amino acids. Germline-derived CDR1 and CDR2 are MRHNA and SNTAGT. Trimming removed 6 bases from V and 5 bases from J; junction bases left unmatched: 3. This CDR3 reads CASSLDRGYGYTF. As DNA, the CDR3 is TGTGCCAGCAGCTTGGACAGGGGGTATGGCTACACCTTC.

The DNA of the CDR3 is TGTGCCAGCAGCGTAGGTCCCGACGGGAAATTCTACGAGCAGTACTTC. Protein sequence: CASSVGPDGKFYEQYF. This rearrangement joins TRBV9 to TRBJ2-7, with D possibly matching TRBD2 (5 bases). Germline V gene sequence: CDR1 SGDLS, CDR2 YYNGEE. Trimming removed 0 bases at V and 3 bases at J, with 16 bases between. The CDR3 is made up of 16 amino acids.

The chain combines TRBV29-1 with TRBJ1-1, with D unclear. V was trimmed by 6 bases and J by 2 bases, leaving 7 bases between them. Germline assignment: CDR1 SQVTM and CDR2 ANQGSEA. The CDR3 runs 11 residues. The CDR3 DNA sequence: TGCAGCGTACGGTCCAACACTGAAGCTTTCTTT. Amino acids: CSVRSNTEAFF.

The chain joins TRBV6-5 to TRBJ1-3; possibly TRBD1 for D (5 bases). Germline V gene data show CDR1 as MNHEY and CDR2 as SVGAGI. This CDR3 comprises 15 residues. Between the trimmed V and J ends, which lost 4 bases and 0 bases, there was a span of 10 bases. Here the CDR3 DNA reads TGTGCCAGCAGTTCCCAAACAGGCTCTGGAAACACCATATATTTT. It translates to CASSSQTGSGNTIYF.

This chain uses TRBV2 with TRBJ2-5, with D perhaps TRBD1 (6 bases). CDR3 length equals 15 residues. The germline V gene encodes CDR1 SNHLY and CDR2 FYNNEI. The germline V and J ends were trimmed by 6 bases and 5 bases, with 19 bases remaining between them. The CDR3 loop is CASSATAGVGETQYF. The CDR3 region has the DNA TGTGCCAGCAGCGCAACGGCAGGGGTAGGGGAGACCCAGTACTTC.

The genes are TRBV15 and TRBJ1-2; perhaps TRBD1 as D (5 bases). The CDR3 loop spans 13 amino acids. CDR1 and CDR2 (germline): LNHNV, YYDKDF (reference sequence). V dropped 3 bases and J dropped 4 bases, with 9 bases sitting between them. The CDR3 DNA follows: TGTGCCACCAGCAGGGGGGGAGGCTATGGCTACACCTTC. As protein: CATSRGGGYGYTF.

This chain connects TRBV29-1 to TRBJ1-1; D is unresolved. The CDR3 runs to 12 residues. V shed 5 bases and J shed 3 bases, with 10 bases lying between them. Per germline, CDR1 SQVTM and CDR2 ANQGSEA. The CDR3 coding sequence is TGCAGCGTTATCCTGGGAGACACTGAAGCTTTCTTT. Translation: CSVILGDTEAFF.

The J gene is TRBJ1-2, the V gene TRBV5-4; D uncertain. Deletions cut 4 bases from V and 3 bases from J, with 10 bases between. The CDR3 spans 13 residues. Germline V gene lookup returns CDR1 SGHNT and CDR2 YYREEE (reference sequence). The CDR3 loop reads CASSGGRDYGYTF. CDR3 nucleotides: TGTGCCAGCAGCGGCGGAAGAGACTATGGCTACACCTTC.

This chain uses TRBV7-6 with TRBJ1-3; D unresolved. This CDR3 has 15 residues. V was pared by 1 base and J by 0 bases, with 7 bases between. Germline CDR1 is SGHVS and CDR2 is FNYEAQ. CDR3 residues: CASSLDWSSGNTIYF. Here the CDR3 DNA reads TGTGCCAGCAGCTTAGATTGGAGCTCTGGAAACACCATATATTTT.

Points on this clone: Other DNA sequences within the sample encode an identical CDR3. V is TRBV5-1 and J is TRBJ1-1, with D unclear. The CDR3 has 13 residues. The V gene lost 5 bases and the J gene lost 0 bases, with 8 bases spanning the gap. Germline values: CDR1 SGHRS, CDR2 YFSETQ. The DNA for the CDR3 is TGCGCCAGCAGTTTGTCTTTGAACACTGAAGCTTTCTTT. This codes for CASSLSLNTEAFF.